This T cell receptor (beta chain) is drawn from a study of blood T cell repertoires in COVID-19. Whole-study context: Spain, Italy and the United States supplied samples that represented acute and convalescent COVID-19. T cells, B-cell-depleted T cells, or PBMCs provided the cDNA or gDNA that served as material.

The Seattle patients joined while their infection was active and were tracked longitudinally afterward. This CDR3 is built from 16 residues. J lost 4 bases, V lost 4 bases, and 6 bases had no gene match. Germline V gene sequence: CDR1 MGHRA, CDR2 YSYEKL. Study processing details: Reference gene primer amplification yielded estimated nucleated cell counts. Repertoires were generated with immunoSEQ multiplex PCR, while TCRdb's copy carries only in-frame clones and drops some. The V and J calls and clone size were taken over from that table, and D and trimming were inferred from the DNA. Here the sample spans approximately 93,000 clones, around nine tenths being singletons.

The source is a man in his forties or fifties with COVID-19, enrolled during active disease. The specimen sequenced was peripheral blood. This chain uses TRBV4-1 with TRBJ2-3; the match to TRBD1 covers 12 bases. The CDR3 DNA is TGCGCCAGCAGCCCAGCTGGGACAGGGGGCTCAGATACGCAGTATTTT. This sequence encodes CASSPAGTGGSDTQYF.